These 14 T cell receptor beta chains came from one sample sequenced in a study of Graves' ophthalmopathy and Graves' hyperthyroidism. For repertoire sequencing, the TCR beta CDR3 regions were amplified from RNA transcripts. A first-round RT-PCR used HTBI primers, followed by a second-round multiplex PCR. TCRdb processed the multiplex PCR reads anew with MiXCR; each CDR3 protein has one entry. The data hold more than 150,000 distinct CDR3 sequences, with roughly two fifths observed a single time. The sequencing input was peripheral blood. Receptors originate from a woman in her 40s with Graves' ophthalmopathy.

This clonotype was counted ten times or more. The rearrangement uses TRBV6-1 and TRBJ1-2, with 9 bases fitting TRBD1. This CDR3 is built from 14 residues. With 3 bases clipped from V and 8 bases from J, the junction kept 7 bases outside the gene matches. Germline CDR1 MNHNS, CDR2 SASEGT. The CDR3 is CASSEDRGLGGYTF. Here the CDR3 DNA reads TGTGCCAGCAGTGAGGACAGGGGACTGGGAGGCTACACCTTC.

This clonotype was seen more than once but under ten times. The chain carries TRBV6-5 and TRBJ1-6; 10 bases agree with TRBD1. The CDR3 consists of 17 residues. Trimming took 0 bases from V and 9 from J; bases not matched to a gene: 8. Germline V lookup: CDR1 MNHEY, CDR2 SVGAGI. In DNA form, the CDR3 reads TGTGCCAGCAGTTACTCAATTGGACAGGGGGTGCGTTCACCCCTCCACTTT. Encoded protein: CASSYSIGQGVRSPLHF.

The chain links TRBV7-2 to TRBJ2-5; 14 bases are a match to TRBD2. V shed 5 bases and J 0 bases; nucleotides not matched to a gene: 2. This CDR3 is built from 16 residues. The germline V gene encodes CDR1 SGHTA and CDR2 FQGNSA. The CDR3 DNA reads as TGTGCCAGCAGCCCGACTAGCGGGGGGGACCAAGAGACCCAGTACTTC. Translated, it gives CASSPTSGGDQETQYF.

In this sample, this clonotype turned up many times. This chain links TRBV7-2 with TRBJ2-5; the match to TRBD2 covers 11 bases. The CDR3 runs to 17 residues. Germline CDR1 SGHTA, CDR2 FQGNSA. The V gene end was trimmed by 5 bases and the J gene end by 5 bases; junction bases not matched to a gene: 13. This CDR3 reads CASSPLGTSGGWETQYF. In DNA, the CDR3 is TGTGCCAGCAGCCCCCTCGGGACTAGCGGAGGATGGGAGACCCAGTACTTC.

J is TRBJ1-5 and V is TRBV6-2 or TRBV6-3, with 8 positions matching TRBD1. Germline CDR1 reads MNHEY; CDR2 reads SVGEGT. Trimming at V came to 6 bases and at J to 3 bases, leaving 13 bases not matched to a gene. This CDR3 has 17 amino acids. The CDR3 bases are TGTGCCAGCAGCCTACTCCCGGGACAGGTACCCAATCAGCCCCAGCATTTT. It is translated as CASSLLPGQVPNQPQHF.

Here the CDR3 DNA reads TGTGCCAGCAGTGTCGGCAGCGGGTATAATTCACCCCTCCACTTT. It specifies CASSVGSGYNSPLHF. This rearrangement joins TRBV6-1 to TRBJ1-6; D unresolved. Trimming removed 4 bases at V and 4 bases at J, with 11 bases between. The CDR3 runs to 15 residues. Germline CDR1 and CDR2: MNHNS and SASEGT.

This clonotype occurred many times. The chain uses TRBV12-3 or TRBV12-4 and TRBJ2-2; 11 nucleotides match TRBD2. The CDR3 runs to 17 residues. With V trimmed by 5 bases and J by 0 bases, 5 bases remained unmatched. The CDR3 DNA reads as TGTGCCAGCAGTGGGACTAGCGGAGGAACGAACACCGGGGAGCTGTTTTTT. Translation gives CASSGTSGGTNTGELFF.

In its sample, this clonotype was seen many times. This sequence joins TRBV6-1 and TRBJ2-4; D is perhaps TRBD1 or TRBD2 (5 bases each). There are 14 residues in the CDR3. The V gene lost 9 bases and the J gene lost 1 base, with 13 bases spanning the gap. In germline, CDR1 is MNHNS, CDR2 SASEGT. The CDR3 DNA reads TGTGCCAGTCAGGGAGCGAGGGCCAAAAACATTCAGTACTTC. Amino acid sequence: CASQGARAKNIQYF.

This clonotype has a count of ten or more. CDR3 bases: TGCGCCAGCAGCCAAGATGGTAGGAACACTGAAGCTTTCTTT. Its translation is CASSQDGRNTEAFF. The genes are TRBV4-3 and TRBJ1-1; D gene uncertain. V lost 0 bases to trimming and J lost 1 base, with 6 bases between them. Germline CDR1 is LGHNA and CDR2 is YSLEER. The CDR3 runs to 14 residues.

This clonotype was counted ten times or more. J is TRBJ1-2 and V is TRBV6-5; maybe TRBD1 (5 bases). The CDR3 consists of 14 residues. Germline CDR1 reads MNHEY; CDR2 reads SVGAGI. Trimming removed 2 bases at V and 0 bases at J, with 7 bases between. The CDR3 nucleotides are TGTGCCAGCAGTTACCAGGGAGCTAACTATGGCTACACCTTC. Translation gives CASSYQGANYGYTF.

The gene calls are TRBV20-1 and TRBJ2-5; D call uncertain. V lost 5 bases, J lost 2 bases, and 3 bases lay in between. The CDR3 has 10 amino acids. Germline V CDR1 and CDR2: DFQATT, SNEGSKA (reference sequence). CDR3 nucleotides: TGCAGTGCTCAACAAGAGACCCAGTACTTC. The encoded protein is CSAQQETQYF.

This clonotype came up many times. This chain uses TRBV7-2 with TRBJ1-2; no clear D gene. V was clipped by 1 base and J by 5 bases, with 5 bases between them. The CDR3 runs to 12 residues. In germline, CDR1 is SGHTA, CDR2 FQGNSA. As DNA, the CDR3 is TGTGCCAGCAGCTTAGAGGGTTATGGCTACACCTTC. This sequence encodes CASSLEGYGYTF.

This clonotype was seen at least ten times. This chain uses TRBV28 with TRBJ2-5, with 9 bases matching TRBD1. This CDR3 is built from 20 residues. Germline V gene data show CDR1 as MDHEN and CDR2 as SYDVKM. The V gene end was trimmed by 6 bases and the J gene end by 0 bases; junction bases not matched to a gene: 20. CDR3 region: CASSHLRVQSQGAHQETQYF. The CDR3 nucleotides are TGTGCCAGCAGCCATCTTCGGGTACAATCACAGGGGGCGCACCAAGAGACCCAGTACTTC.

The V and J genes are TRBV4-1 and TRBJ1-1, with D maybe TRBD1 (6 bases). The CDR3 consists of 15 residues. Germline V CDR1 and CDR2: MGHRA, YSYEKL. Trimming pared 0 bases from V and 11 bases from J, leaving 19 bases between. CDR3: CASSQDPGGGWDAFF. The CDR3 nucleotides are TGCGCCAGCAGCCAAGATCCCGGGGGCGGTTGGGACGCTTTCTTT.